The 9 T cell receptor beta chains given below trace back to one sample, sequenced in a study of blood T cell repertoires in COVID-19. Clones were sequenced by immunoSEQ multiplex PCR, and TCRdb holds only the in-frame ones, with some missing. The data show almost 95,000 clones, around nine tenths seen once. Sequencing was done on a sample of peripheral blood. The receptors derive from a woman in her sixties or seventies with COVID-19, enrolled during active disease.

The chain's CDR3 is CASRLPGAGEKLFF. The CDR3 DNA follows: TGTGCCAGCAGACTCCCAGGGGCCGGTGAAAAACTGTTTTTT. This chain connects TRBV6-5 to TRBJ1-4, with D perhaps TRBD1 (6 bases). Germline loops: CDR1 MNHEY, CDR2 SVGAGI. There are 14 residues in the CDR3. The V end lost 6 bases, the J end lost 7 bases, and 15 bases lay between the germline ends.

The chain recombines TRBV6-1 with TRBJ2-3; TRBD2 matches at 7 bases. CDR1 and CDR2 (germline): MNHNS, SASEGT. The V gene end was trimmed by 2 bases and the J gene end by 0 bases; junction bases not matched to a gene: 8. The CDR3 totals 17 residues. CDR3 nucleotide sequence: TGTGCCAGCAGTGAATATAGAAGCGGGGTTAGCACAGATACGCAGTATTTT. This encodes CASSEYRSGVSTDTQYF.

J is TRBJ1-3 and V is TRBV11-2; no firm D call. V was trimmed by 1 base and J by 4 bases, leaving 11 bases between them. CDR1 is SGHAT, CDR2 FQNNGV, per germline. This CDR3 contains 15 residues. The CDR3 reads CASSLAGLIGNTIYF. The CDR3 coding sequence is TGTGCCAGCAGCTTAGCGGGTTTAATCGGAAACACCATATATTTT.

The rearrangement uses TRBV7-9 and TRBJ2-7; TRBD1 aligns across 9 bases. The CDR3 has 14 amino acids. Trimming cost V 1 base and J 2 bases; bases outside gene matches: 0. CDR1 and CDR2 from the germline V gene are SEHNR and FQNEAQ (reference sequence). CDR3 DNA sequence: TGTGCCAGCAGCTTAGGGACAGGGGCCTACGAGCAGTACTTC. Amino acid sequence: CASSLGTGAYEQYF.

In the case of this clone: This same CDR3 is encoded by further DNA sequences in the sample. The chain employs TRBV30 and TRBJ1-5, with 7 bases aligning to TRBD1. Germline loops: CDR1 GTSNPN, CDR2 SVGIG (reference sequence). The CDR3 length is 13 residues. V was pared by 2 bases and J by 5 bases, with 3 bases of the junction left unmatched. This CDR3 reads CAWSRQGDQPQHF. CDR3 in DNA: TGTGCCTGGAGTCGACAGGGCGATCAGCCCCAGCATTTT.

The rearrangement links TRBV2 to TRBJ2-5; D is possibly TRBD1 (6 bases). The CDR3 length is 12 residues. V lost 4 bases to trimming and J lost 4 bases, with 7 bases between them. Germline CDR1 is SNHLY and CDR2 is FYNNEI. The CDR3 reads CASSGRGETQYF. DNA for the CDR3: TGTGCCAGCAGTGGCAGGGGAGAGACCCAGTACTTC.

In nucleotides, the CDR3 is TGTGCTAGTGGTTTGGTAATGGCGGGAACCTACGAGCAGTACTTC. It codes for CASGLVMAGTYEQYF. This chain uses TRBV12-5 with TRBJ2-7; D is perhaps TRBD2 (6 bases). V gave up 0 bases and J gave up 2 bases, with 11 bases separating them. Germline V gives CDR1 LGHNT, CDR2 FRNRAP. The CDR3 loop spans 15 amino acids.

This clone was detected a few times. The chain combines TRBV7-2 with TRBJ1-2; D is perhaps TRBD1 (5 bases). Per the germline V gene, CDR1 is SGHTA and CDR2 is FQGNSA. The CDR3 is made up of 17 amino acids. Trimming pared 3 bases from V and 4 bases from J, leaving 21 bases between. CDR3 loop: CASSFGVFGGTGYGYTF. Here the CDR3 DNA reads TGTGCCAGCAGCTTTGGGGTATTCGGGGGTACTGGCTATGGCTACACCTTC.

This chain uses TRBV4-1 with TRBJ2-1; 11 bases are a match to TRBD2. Looked up from germline, CDR1 is MGHRA and CDR2 is YSYEKL. V lost 1 base to trimming and J lost 8 bases; unmatched junction nucleotides: 10. The CDR3 has 17 residues. Here the CDR3 reads CASSQVLSGGARDEQFF. Written as DNA, the CDR3 is TGCGCCAGCAGCCAAGTCCTTAGCGGGGGGGCCCGGGATGAGCAGTTCTTC.